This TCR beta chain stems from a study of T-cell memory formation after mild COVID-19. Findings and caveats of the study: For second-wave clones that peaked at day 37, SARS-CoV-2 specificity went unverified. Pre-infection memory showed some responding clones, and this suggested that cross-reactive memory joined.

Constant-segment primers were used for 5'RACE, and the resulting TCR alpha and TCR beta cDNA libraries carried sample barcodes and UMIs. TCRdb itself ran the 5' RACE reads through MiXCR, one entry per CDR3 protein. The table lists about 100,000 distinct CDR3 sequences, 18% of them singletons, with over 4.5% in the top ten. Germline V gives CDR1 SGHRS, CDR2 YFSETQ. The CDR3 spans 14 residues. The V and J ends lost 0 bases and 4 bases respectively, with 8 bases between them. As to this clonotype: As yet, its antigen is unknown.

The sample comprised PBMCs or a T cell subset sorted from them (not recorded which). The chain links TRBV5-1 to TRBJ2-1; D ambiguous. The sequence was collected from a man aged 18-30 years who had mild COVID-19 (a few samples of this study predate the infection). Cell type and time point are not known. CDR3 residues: CASSLGQDYNEQFF. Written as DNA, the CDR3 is TGCGCCAGCAGCTTGGGCCAGGATTACAATGAGCAGTTCTTC.